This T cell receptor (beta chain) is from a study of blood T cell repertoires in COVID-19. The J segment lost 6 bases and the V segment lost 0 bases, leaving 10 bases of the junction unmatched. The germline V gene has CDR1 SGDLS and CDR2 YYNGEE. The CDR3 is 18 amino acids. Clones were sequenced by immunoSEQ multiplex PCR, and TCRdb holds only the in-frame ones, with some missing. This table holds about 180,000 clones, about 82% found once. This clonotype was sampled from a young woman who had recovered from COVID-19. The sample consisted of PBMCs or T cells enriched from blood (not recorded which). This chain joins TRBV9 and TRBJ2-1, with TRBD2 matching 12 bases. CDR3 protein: CASSVDVGLAGRSNEQFF. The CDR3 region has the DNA TGTGCCAGCAGCGTAGATGTCGGACTAGCGGGACGGAGCAATGAGCAGTTCTTC.